This T cell receptor beta chain was captured in a study of identical twins. The sample holds a few counts of this clonotype. The CDR3 is 14 residues long. With V trimmed by 4 bases and J by 0 bases, 5 bases remained unmatched. The germline V gene has CDR1 DFQATT and CDR2 SNEGSKA (reference sequence). TCRdb used MiXCR to reprocess the 5' RACE reads, holding one entry per CDR3 protein. The sample contains some 760,000 distinct CDR3 sequences, about 20% of which appear only once. The data were also submitted as part of a second study, on T cells expressing NK-cell markers.

The chain links TRBV20-1 to TRBJ2-7, with 8 positions matching TRBD2. The sequence was collected from a woman between 18 and 29 years old in good health. The source material was PBMCs. The CDR3 nucleotides are TGCAGTGCTAATCCGGGAGGGAGCTCCTACGAGCAGTACTTC. It is translated as CSANPGGSSYEQYF.